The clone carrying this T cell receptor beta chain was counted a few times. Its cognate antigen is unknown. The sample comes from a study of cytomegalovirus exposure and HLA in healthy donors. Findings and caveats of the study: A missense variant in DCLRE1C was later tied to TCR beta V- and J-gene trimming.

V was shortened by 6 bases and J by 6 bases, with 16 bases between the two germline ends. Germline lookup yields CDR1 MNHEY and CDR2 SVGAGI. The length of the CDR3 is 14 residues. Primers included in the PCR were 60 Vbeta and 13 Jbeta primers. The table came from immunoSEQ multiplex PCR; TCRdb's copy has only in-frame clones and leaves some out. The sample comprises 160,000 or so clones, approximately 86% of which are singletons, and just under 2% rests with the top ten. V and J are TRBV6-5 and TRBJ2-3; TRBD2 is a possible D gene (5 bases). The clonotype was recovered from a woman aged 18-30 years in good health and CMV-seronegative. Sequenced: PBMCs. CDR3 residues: CASRPSGAGDTQYF. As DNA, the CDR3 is TGTGCCAGCAGGCCCAGCGGAGCTGGGGATACGCAGTATTTT.